A selection of T cell receptor beta chains follows, all from one sample in a study of vaccination and CD4 T cells after COVID-19. MiXCR, run by TCRdb on the PCR reads, gives a single entry per CDR3 protein. The table includes several thousand distinct CDR3 sequences, 35% to 55% detected once. No antigen is known for these receptors. The sequenced sample consisted of CD4+ T cells from blood, cultured in vitro. The receptors derive from a human donor who had recovered from COVID-19. The CDR3 runs from the conserved cysteine through the conserved F or W.

V gene: TRBV2; J gene: TRBJ2-2; CDR3 protein: CASRNLLAGLKNTGELFF
V gene: TRBV11-2; J gene: TRBJ1-1; CDR3 protein: CASSFLEYTEAFF
V gene: TRBV12-5; J gene: TRBJ2-7; CDR3 protein: CASAPRLAGGLQYF
V gene: TRBV7-3; J gene: TRBJ2-5; CDR3 protein: CASSRGTSVQETQYF
V gene: TRBV7-2; J gene: TRBJ1-6; CDR3 protein: CASSATTGSALHF
V gene: TRBV29-1; J gene: TRBJ2-7; CDR3 protein: CSASGTPSHEQYF
V gene: TRBV6-1; J gene: TRBJ2-5; CDR3 protein: CASREASGETQYF
V gene: TRBV7-8; J gene: TRBJ2-3; CDR3 protein: CASSLRTGTDTQYF
V gene: TRBV24-1; J gene: TRBJ2-3; CDR3 protein: CATSDPISGSVTDTQYF
V gene: TRBV7-9; J gene: TRBJ1-4; CDR3 protein: CASSATRGPNEKLFF